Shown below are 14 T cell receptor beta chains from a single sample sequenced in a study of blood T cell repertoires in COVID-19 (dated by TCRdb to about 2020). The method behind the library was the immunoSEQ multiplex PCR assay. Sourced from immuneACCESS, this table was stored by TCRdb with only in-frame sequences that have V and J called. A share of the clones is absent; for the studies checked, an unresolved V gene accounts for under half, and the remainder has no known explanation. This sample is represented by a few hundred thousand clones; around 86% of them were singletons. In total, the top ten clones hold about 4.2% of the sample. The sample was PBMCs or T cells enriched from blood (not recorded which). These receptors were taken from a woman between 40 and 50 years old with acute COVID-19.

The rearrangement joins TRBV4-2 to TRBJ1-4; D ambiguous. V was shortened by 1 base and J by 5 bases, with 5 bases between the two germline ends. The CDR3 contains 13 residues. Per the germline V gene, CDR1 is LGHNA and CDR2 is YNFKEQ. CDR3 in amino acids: CASSQVINEKLFF. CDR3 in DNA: TGTGCCAGCAGCCAAGTAATAAATGAAAAACTGTTTTTT.

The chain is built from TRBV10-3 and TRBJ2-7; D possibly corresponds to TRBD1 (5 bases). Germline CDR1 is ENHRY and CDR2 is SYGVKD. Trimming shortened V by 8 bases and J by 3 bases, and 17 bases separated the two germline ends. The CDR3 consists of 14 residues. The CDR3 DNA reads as TGTGCCATCTCAGGGTGGCAGGGTGGCTACGAGCAGTACTTC. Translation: CAISGWQGGYEQYF.

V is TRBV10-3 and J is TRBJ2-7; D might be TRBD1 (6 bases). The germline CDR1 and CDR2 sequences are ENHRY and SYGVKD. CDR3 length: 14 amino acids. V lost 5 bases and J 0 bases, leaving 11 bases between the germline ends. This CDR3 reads CAISTGLGSYEQYF. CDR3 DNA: TGTGCCATCAGTACAGGGCTGGGCTCCTACGAGCAGTACTTC.

In nucleotides, the CDR3 is TGTGCCAGCAGCGGACAGGGCTATTCACCCCTCCACTTT. This encodes CASSGQGYSPLHF. The chain employs TRBV2 and TRBJ1-6, with 8 nucleotides matching TRBD1. CDR1 is SNHLY and CDR2 is FYNNEI in the germline V gene. The CDR3 is 13 residues long. V was pared by 6 bases and J by 8 bases, with 3 bases of the junction left unmatched.

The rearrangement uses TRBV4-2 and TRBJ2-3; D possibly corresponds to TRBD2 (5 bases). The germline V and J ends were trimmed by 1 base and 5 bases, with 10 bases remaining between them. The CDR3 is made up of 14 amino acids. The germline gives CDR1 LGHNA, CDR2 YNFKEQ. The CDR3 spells CASSQGDYQDTQYF. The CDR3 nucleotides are TGTGCCAGCAGCCAAGGAGACTACCAAGATACGCAGTATTTT.

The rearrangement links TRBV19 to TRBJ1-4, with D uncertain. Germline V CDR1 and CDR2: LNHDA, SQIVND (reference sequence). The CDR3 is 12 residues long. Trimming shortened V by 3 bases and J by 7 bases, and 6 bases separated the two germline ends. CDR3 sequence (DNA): TGTGCCAGTAGTATCGGTTTTGAAAAACTGTTTTTT. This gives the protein CASSIGFEKLFF.

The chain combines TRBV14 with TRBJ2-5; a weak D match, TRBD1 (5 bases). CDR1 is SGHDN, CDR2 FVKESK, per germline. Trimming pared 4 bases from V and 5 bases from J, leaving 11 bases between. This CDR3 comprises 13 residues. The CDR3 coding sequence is TGTGCCAGCAGCCGGACAATTCTGGAGACCCAGTACTTC. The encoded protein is CASSRTILETQYF.

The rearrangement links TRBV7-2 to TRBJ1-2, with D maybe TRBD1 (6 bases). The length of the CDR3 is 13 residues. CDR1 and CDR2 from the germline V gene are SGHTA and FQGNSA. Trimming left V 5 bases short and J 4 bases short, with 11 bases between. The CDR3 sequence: CASSPDRTYGYTF. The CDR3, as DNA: TGTGCCAGCAGCCCTGACAGGACCTATGGCTACACCTTC.

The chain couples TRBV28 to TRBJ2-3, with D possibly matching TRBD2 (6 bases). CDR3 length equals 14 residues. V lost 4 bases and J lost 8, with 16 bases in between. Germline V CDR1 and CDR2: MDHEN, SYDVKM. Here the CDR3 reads CASSSTRNGGTQYF. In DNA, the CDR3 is TGTGCCAGCAGTTCGACTAGAAACGGTGGTACGCAGTATTTT.

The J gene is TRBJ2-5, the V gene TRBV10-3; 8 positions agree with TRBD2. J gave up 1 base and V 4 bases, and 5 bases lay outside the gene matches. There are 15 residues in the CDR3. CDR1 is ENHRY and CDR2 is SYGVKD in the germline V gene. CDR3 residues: CAISGSSGPQETQYF. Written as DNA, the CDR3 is TGTGCCATCAGTGGGTCTAGCGGGCCCCAAGAGACCCAGTACTTC.

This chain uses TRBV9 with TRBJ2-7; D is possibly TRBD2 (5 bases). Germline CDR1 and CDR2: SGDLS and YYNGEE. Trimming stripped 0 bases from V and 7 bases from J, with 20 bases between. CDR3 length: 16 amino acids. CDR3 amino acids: CASSVGRGLAGREQYF. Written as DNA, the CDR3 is TGTGCCAGCAGCGTAGGACGGGGTCTGGCGGGCCGGGAGCAGTACTTC.

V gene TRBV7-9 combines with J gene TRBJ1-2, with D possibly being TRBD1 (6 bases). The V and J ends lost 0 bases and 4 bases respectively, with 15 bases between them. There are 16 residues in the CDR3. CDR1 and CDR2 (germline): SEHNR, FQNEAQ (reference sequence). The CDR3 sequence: CASSLADRPRLYGYTF. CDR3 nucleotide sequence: TGTGCCAGCAGCTTAGCAGACAGGCCGAGGCTCTATGGCTACACCTTC. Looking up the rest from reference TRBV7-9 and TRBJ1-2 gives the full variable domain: DTGVSQNPRHKITKRGQNVTFRCDPISEHNRLYWYRQTLGQGPEFLTYFQNEAQLEKSRLLSDRFSAERPKGSFSTLEIQRTEQGDSAMYLCASSLADRPRLYGYTFGSGTRLTVV.

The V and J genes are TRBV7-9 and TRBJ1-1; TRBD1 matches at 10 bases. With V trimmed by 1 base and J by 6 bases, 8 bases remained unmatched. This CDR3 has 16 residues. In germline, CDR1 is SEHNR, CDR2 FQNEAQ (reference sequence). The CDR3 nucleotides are TGTGCCAGCAGCTTAGGAGGGGACAGGGGAAGTGCTGAAGCTTTCTTT. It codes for CASSLGGDRGSAEAFF.

CDR3: CASRAGQGKGGNQPQHF. The CDR3 bases are TGCGCCAGCAGGGCGGGACAGGGGAAGGGAGGCAATCAGCCCCAGCATTTT. J is TRBJ1-5 and V is TRBV10-2; 10 nucleotides match TRBD1. CDR1 is WSHSY and CDR2 is SAAADI in the germline V gene. The CDR3 is 17 amino acids. J was trimmed by 2 bases and V by 6 bases; bases with no gene match: 10.